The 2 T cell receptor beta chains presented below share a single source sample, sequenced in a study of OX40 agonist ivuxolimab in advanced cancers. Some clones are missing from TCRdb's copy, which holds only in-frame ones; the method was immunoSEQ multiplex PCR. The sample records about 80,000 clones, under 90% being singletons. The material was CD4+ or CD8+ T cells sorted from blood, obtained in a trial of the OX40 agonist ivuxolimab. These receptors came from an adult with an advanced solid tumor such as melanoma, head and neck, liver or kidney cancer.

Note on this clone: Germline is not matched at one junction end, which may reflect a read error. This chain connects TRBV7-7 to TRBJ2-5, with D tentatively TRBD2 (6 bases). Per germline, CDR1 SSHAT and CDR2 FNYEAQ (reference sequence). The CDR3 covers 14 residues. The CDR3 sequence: CASSLARGLETQYF. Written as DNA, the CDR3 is TGTGCTAGCAGCTTAGCTCGGGGGTTGGAGACCCAGTACTTC.

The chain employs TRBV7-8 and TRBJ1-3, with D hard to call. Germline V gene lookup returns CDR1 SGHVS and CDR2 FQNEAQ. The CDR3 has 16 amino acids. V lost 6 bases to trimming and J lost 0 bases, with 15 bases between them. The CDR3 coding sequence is TGTGCCAGCAGTTTCGTGGATGCGAACTCTGGAAACACCATATATTTT. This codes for CASSFVDANSGNTIYF.